This T cell receptor beta chain emerged from a study of identical twins. TCRdb reprocessed the 5' RACE reads with MiXCR, giving one entry per CDR3 protein. The sample consists of around 250,000 distinct CDR3 sequences, about an eighth of them appearing once. After removal of 3 bases from V and 5 bases from J, the junction contained 9 bases not matched to a gene. The germline V gene has CDR1 SGHTA and CDR2 FQGNSA. The CDR3 is 17 residues long. Study-level points and caveats: Researchers reported weaker excess twin sharing in beta out-of-frame sequences.

Regarding this clonotype: Its specificity is unknown.

The sample also formed part of further work on yellow fever vaccine responses in identical twins.

Sequencing used memory (CD45RO+) T cells sorted from blood. V usage is TRBV7-2 and J usage is TRBJ2-2; 10 positions match TRBD2. This clonotype was obtained from a woman aged 18-29 years in good health. DNA for the CDR3: TGTGCCAGCAGCTTTAGGGATAGCGGGAGGAATACCGGGGAGCTGTTTTTT. Translated, it gives CASSFRDSGRNTGELFF. Drawing the rest from reference TRBV7-2 and TRBJ2-2, the complete variable domain is GAGVSQSPSNKVTEKGKDVELRCDPISGHTALYWYRQSLGQGLEFLIYFQGNSAPDKSGLPSDRFSAERTGGSVSTLTIQRTQQEDSAVYLCASSFRDSGRNTGELFFGEGSRLTVL.